One sample yielded the 10 T cell receptor beta chains listed below, sequenced in a study of blood T cell repertoires in COVID-19. Using immunoSEQ multiplex PCR, the repertoire was profiled, and TCRdb retains in-frame clones only, with some absent. The data contain over 250,000 clones, approximately 86% of them singletons. Sequencing used PBMCs or T cells enriched from blood (not recorded which). The origin of the receptors is a woman between 18 and 29 years old who had recovered from COVID-19.

This clone appeared a few times. The J gene is TRBJ2-7, the V gene TRBV7-9; 7 nucleotides align to TRBD1. Germline V gene data show CDR1 as SEHNR and CDR2 as FQNEAQ (reference sequence). Trimming removed 5 bases from V and 3 bases from J; junction bases left unmatched: 4. This CDR3 spans 13 amino acids. CDR3 region: CASSLGQIYEQYF. The CDR3 bases are TGTGCCAGCAGCCTGGGACAGATCTACGAGCAGTACTTC.

The chain joins TRBV11-3 to TRBJ1-1; 8 bases are shared with TRBD1. The CDR3 contains 15 residues. With 4 bases clipped from V and 3 bases from J, the junction kept 7 bases outside the gene matches. Germline V gene lookup returns CDR1 SGHNT and CDR2 YENEEA. CDR3 protein: CASSSLGQADTEAFF. CDR3 sequence (DNA): TGTGCCAGCAGCTCACTGGGACAGGCAGACACTGAAGCTTTCTTT.

This rearrangement joins TRBV18 to TRBJ1-4, with TRBD1 as a possible D gene (6 bases). V was shortened by 4 bases and J by 8 bases, with 14 bases between the two germline ends. Germline values: CDR1 KGHSH, CDR2 LQKENI. The CDR3 covers 14 residues. This CDR3 reads CASSLGPGDEKLFF. DNA of the CDR3: TGTGCCAGCTCACTCGGGCCAGGGGACGAAAAACTGTTTTTT.

V gene TRBV28 combines with J gene TRBJ2-5, with TRBD2 identical over 7 bases. J gave up 1 base and V 10 bases, and 6 bases lay outside the gene matches. The CDR3 consists of 13 residues. Germline values: CDR1 MDHEN, CDR2 SYDVKM. The CDR3 DNA is TGTGCCACGGGGGGAGGGGCCCAAGAGACCCAGTACTTC. It is translated as CATGGGAQETQYF.

The CDR3: CASTLLPGLYNEQFF. The CDR3, as DNA: TGTGCCAGCACCCTGTTACCGGGACTATACAATGAGCAGTTCTTC. The chain combines TRBV27 with TRBJ2-1, with 7 bases identical to TRBD2. CDR3 length: 15 amino acids. J gave up 4 bases and V 7 bases, and 10 bases lay outside the gene matches. Germline CDR1 and CDR2: MNHEY and SMNVEV (reference sequence).

Remarks on this clone: Different DNA sequences within this sample yield the same CDR3. This chain connects TRBV9 to TRBJ2-7, with 10 bases fitting TRBD2. CDR1 SGDLS and CDR2 YYNGEE come from the germline V gene. Unmatched junction bases numbered 1, after V lost 1 base and J lost 3 bases. The CDR3 has 14 residues. The CDR3 region is CASSVLAGDYEQYF. The CDR3 DNA reads TGTGCCAGCAGCGTACTAGCGGGGGACTACGAGCAGTACTTC.

This chain connects TRBV21-1 to TRBJ2-3; the listed D gene, TRBD1, was not tested against the DNA. TRBV21-1 is a recognized pseudogene. CDR3 length: 18 residues. The DNA for the CDR3 is TGTGCCAGCAGCAAGGGGGGACAGGGGGAAGTAAGGGCAGATACGCAGTATTTT. Encoded protein: CASSKGGQGEVRADTQYF.

This sequence joins TRBV5-1 and TRBJ1-2; D gene uncertain. Germline assignment: CDR1 SGHRS and CDR2 YFSETQ. The CDR3 contains 12 residues. V gave up 5 bases and J gave up 1 base, with 6 bases separating them. The CDR3 is CASSYSNYGYTF. The CDR3 DNA reads as TGCGCCAGCAGTTACAGTAACTATGGCTACACCTTC.

The rearrangement links TRBV10-3 to TRBJ1-2; 7 bases are a match to TRBD1. CDR1 is ENHRY, CDR2 SYGVKD, per germline. Trimming removed 0 bases from V and 6 bases from J; junction bases left unmatched: 7. The CDR3 consists of 15 residues. CDR3 amino acids: CAISESAGGKDGYTF. In nucleotides, the CDR3 is TGTGCCATCAGTGAGTCCGCAGGGGGGAAGGATGGCTACACCTTC.

V gene TRBV7-9 combines with J gene TRBJ2-7, with D perhaps matching TRBD1 (6 bases). In germline, CDR1 is SEHNR, CDR2 FQNEAQ (reference sequence). Trimming stripped 3 bases from V and 0 bases from J, with 9 bases between. This CDR3 is 14 amino acids long. The CDR3: CASSFRGSSYEQYF. For the CDR3, the DNA is TGTGCCAGCAGCTTCAGGGGTTCCTCCTACGAGCAGTACTTC.